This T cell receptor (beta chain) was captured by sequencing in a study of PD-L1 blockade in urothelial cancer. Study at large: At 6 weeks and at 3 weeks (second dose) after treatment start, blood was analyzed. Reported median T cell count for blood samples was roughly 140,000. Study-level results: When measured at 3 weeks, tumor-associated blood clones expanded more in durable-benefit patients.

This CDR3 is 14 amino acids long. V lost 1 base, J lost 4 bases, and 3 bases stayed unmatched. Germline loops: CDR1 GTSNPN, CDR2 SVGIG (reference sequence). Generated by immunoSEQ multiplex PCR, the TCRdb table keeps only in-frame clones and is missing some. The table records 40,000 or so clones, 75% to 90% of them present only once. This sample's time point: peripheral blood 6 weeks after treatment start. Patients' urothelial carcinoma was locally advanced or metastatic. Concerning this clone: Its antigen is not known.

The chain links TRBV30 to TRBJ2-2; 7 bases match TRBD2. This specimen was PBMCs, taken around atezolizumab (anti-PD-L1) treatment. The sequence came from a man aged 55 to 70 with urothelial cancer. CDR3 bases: TGTGCCTGGAGTGGGACTAGGCGCACCGGGGAGCTGTTTTTT. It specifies CAWSGTRRTGELFF.